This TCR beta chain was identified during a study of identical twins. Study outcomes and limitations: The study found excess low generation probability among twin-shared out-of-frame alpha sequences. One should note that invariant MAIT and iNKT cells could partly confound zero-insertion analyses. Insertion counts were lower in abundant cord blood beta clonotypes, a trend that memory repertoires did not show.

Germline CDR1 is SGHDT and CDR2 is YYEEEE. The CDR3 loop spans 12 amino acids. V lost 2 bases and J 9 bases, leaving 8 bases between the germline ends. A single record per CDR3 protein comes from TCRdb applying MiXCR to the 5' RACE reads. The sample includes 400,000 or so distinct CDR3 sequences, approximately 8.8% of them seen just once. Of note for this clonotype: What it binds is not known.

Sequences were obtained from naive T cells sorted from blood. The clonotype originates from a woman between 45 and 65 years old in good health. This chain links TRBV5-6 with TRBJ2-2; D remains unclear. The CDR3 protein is CASSFLDRELFF. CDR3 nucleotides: TGTGCCAGCAGCTTCTTAGATCGGGAGCTGTTTTTT.